This T cell receptor beta chain is from a study of regulatory T cells in long-lasting Graves disease. Study results and limitations: Repertoires from persistent disease leaned toward TRBV28, TRBJ1-2 and TRBJ2-5.

The sample's time point: newly diagnosed GD, antithyroid drugs for less than 3 months. Making the TCR library involved RNA that had been extracted from PBMCs. By American Thyroid Association guidelines, Graves' disease was diagnosed in the cohort. This clonotype was found many times. Its cognate antigen is unknown. Relying on iRepertoire HTBI primers and Arm-PCR of CDR3 regions, the team built TCR beta libraries. TCRdb redid the calling of the multiplex PCR reads with MiXCR, one entry per CDR3 protein. Among about 310,000 distinct CDR3 sequences, approximately 20% were seen once, and the ten largest hold about 40%. Germline V lookup: CDR1 SQVTM, CDR2 ANQGSEA. Trimming took 6 bases from V and 2 from J; bases not matched to a gene: 3. This CDR3 has 13 residues.

Sample: peripheral blood mononuclear cells (PBMCs), taken at new diagnosis, from a patient treated with antithyroid drugs. The source is a female donor with Graves disease. The chain has TRBV29-1 and TRBJ2-2, with TRBD1 matching 7 bases. The CDR3 reads CSVGTDNTGELFF. The CDR3 nucleotides are TGCAGCGTGGGGACAGATAACACCGGGGAGCTGTTTTTT.